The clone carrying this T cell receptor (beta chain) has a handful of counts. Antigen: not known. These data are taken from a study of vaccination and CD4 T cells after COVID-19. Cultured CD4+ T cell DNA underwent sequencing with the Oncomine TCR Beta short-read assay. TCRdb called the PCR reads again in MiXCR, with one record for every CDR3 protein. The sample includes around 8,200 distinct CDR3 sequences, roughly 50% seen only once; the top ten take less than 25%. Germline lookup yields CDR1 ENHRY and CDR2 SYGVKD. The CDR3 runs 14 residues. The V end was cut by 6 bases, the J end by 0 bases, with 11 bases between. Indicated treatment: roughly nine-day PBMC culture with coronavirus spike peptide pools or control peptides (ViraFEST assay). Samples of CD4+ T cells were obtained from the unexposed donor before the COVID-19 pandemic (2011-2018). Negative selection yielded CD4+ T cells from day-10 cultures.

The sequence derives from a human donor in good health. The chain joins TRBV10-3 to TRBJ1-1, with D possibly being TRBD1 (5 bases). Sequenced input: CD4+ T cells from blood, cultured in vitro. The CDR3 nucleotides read TGTGCCATCAGGGAGGGGCGCGTGAACACTGAAGCTTTCTTT. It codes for CAIREGRVNTEAFF.